A selection of T cell receptor beta chains follows, all from one sample in a study of blood T cell repertoires in COVID-19. Clones were sequenced by immunoSEQ multiplex PCR, and TCRdb holds only the in-frame ones, with some missing. This table holds approximately 200,000 clones, around 85% found once. The sequencing sample was made of peripheral blood. The receptors come from a man aged 55 to 70 with acute or convalescent COVID-19. CDR3s include the opening cysteine and the closing phenylalanine or tryptophan. The D gene is left open where the match is weak. The size of a clone is reported for some rows only, either as once, few or many, or as a class for expanded clones.

d_call: TRBD2
clone_size: few
v_call: TRBV7-9
j_call: TRBJ2-6
cdr3_aa: CAGGELPGANVLTF
cdr3_nt: TGTGCCGGGGGGGAGCTACCTGGGGCCAACGTCCTGACTTTC

d_call: -
clone_size: -
v_call: TRBV28
j_call: TRBJ1-1
cdr3_aa: CASTSSDSLNTEAFF
cdr3_nt: TGTGCCAGCACCTCTTCTGACAGCCTGAACACTGAAGCTTTCTTT

d_call: TRBD1
clone_size: -
v_call: TRBV6-2/TRBV6-3
j_call: TRBJ1-2
cdr3_aa: CASSLRQGVYGYTF
cdr3_nt: TGTGCCAGCAGCCTCAGACAGGGCGTCTATGGCTACACCTTC

d_call: -
clone_size: -
v_call: TRBV6-2/TRBV6-3
j_call: TRBJ2-5
cdr3_aa: CASSYVAGKETQYF
cdr3_nt: TGTGCCAGCAGTTACGTGGCAGGGAAAGAGACCCAGTACTTC

d_call: TRBD1
clone_size: -
v_call: TRBV5-1
j_call: TRBJ2-2
cdr3_aa: CASSLETGGTGELFF
cdr3_nt: TGCGCCAGCAGCTTGGAGACAGGGGGGACCGGGGAGCTGTTTTTT

d_call: -
clone_size: -
v_call: TRBV28
j_call: TRBJ1-5
cdr3_aa: CAGSAGGAGNQPQHF
cdr3_nt: TGTGCCGGCTCAGCGGGGGGCGCCGGCAATCAGCCCCAGCATTTT

d_call: TRBD1
clone_size: -
v_call: TRBV7-2
j_call: TRBJ2-1
cdr3_aa: CASSFSTGASYNEQFF
cdr3_nt: TGTGCCAGCAGCTTCTCGACAGGGGCTAGCTACAATGAGCAGTTCTTC

d_call: -
clone_size: -
v_call: TRBV18
j_call: TRBJ2-2
cdr3_aa: CASSPRADPNTGELFF
cdr3_nt: TGTGCCAGCTCACCACGAGCGGACCCGAACACCGGGGAGCTGTTTTTT

d_call: TRBD2
clone_size: -
v_call: TRBV18
j_call: TRBJ2-7
cdr3_aa: CASSPSFGTSGPEQYF
cdr3_nt: TGTGCCAGCTCACCGTCATTCGGGACTAGCGGCCCGGAGCAGTACTTC

d_call: -
clone_size: -
v_call: TRBV19
j_call: TRBJ1-3
cdr3_aa: CASSILYSGNTIYF
cdr3_nt: TGTGCCAGTAGTATCCTGTACTCTGGAAACACCATATATTTT

d_call: TRBD1
clone_size: -
v_call: TRBV15
j_call: TRBJ1-4
cdr3_aa: CATSRDERTGGDEKLFF
cdr3_nt: TGTGCCACCAGCAGAGATGAGAGGACAGGGGGCGATGAAAAACTGTTTTTT

d_call: TRBD2
clone_size: -
v_call: TRBV5-1
j_call: TRBJ2-5
cdr3_aa: CASSLGLEETQYF
cdr3_nt: TGCGCCAGCAGCCTGGGACTAGAAGAGACCCAGTACTTC

d_call: -
clone_size: -
v_call: TRBV27
j_call: TRBJ2-3
cdr3_aa: CASTRAGTMGTQYF
cdr3_nt: TGTGCCAGCACGAGGGCGGGAACCATGGGTACGCAGTATTTT

d_call: -
clone_size: -
v_call: TRBV6-2/TRBV6-3
j_call: TRBJ1-6
cdr3_aa: CASSYTRSLNNSPLHF
cdr3_nt: TGTGCCAGCAGTTACACGCGGAGTCTGAATAATTCACCCCTCCACTTT

d_call: TRBD1
clone_size: -
v_call: TRBV5-1
j_call: TRBJ2-4
cdr3_aa: CASSRGVGQEKNIQYF
cdr3_nt: TGCGCCAGCAGCCGGGGAGTGGGACAGGAGAAAAACATTCAGTACTTC

d_call: -
clone_size: -
v_call: TRBV3-1/TRBV3-2
j_call: TRBJ2-7
cdr3_aa: CASSQPSLGGADVREQYF
cdr3_nt: TGTGCCAGCAGCCAACCCTCCCTAGGGGGGGCGGATGTTCGCGAGCAGTACTTC

d_call: TRBD2
clone_size: -
v_call: TRBV20-1
j_call: TRBJ2-3
cdr3_aa: CSASGGLAVTDTQYF
cdr3_nt: TGCAGTGCTAGTGGAGGACTAGCGGTCACAGATACGCAGTATTTT

d_call: -
clone_size: -
v_call: TRBV27
j_call: TRBJ2-3
cdr3_aa: CASSPSTNRDTQYF
cdr3_nt: TGTGCCAGCAGTCCCAGTACTAACAGGGATACGCAGTATTTT

d_call: -
clone_size: -
v_call: TRBV9
j_call: TRBJ2-5
cdr3_aa: CASSERVSGGETQYF
cdr3_nt: TGTGCCAGCAGCGAAAGGGTTAGCGGCGGAGAGACCCAGTACTTC

d_call: TRBD2
clone_size: -
v_call: TRBV7-2
j_call: TRBJ2-1
cdr3_aa: CASSLSGATYNEQFF
cdr3_nt: TGTGCCAGCAGCCTAAGCGGGGCCACCTACAATGAGCAGTTCTTC

d_call: -
clone_size: -
v_call: TRBV19
j_call: TRBJ2-1
cdr3_aa: CASSRILGASSYNEQFF
cdr3_nt: TGTGCCAGTAGCAGGATACTAGGAGCCAGCTCCTACAATGAGCAGTTCTTC

d_call: -
clone_size: -
v_call: TRBV7-9
j_call: TRBJ2-1
cdr3_aa: CASSPGEQFF
cdr3_nt: TGTGCCAGCAGCCCCGGGGAGCAGTTCTTC

d_call: -
clone_size: -
v_call: TRBV18
j_call: TRBJ2-3
cdr3_aa: CASSVSGTDTQYF
cdr3_nt: TGTGCCAGCTCAGTTTCGGGGACAGATACGCAGTATTTT

d_call: -
clone_size: -
v_call: TRBV9
j_call: TRBJ1-1
cdr3_aa: CASSPRQESSTEAFF
cdr3_nt: TGTGCCAGCAGCCCCCGACAGGAATCGAGCACTGAAGCTTTCTTT

d_call: TRBD2
clone_size: -
v_call: TRBV11-2
j_call: TRBJ2-7
cdr3_aa: CASTNRPTSGRASQQYF
cdr3_nt: TGTGCCAGCACCAATCGGCCCACTAGCGGGAGGGCCTCGCAGCAGTACTTC

d_call: TRBD2
clone_size: -
v_call: TRBV6-6
j_call: TRBJ2-7
cdr3_aa: CASSRTSGRREGYEQYF
cdr3_nt: TGTGCCAGCAGTCGGACTAGCGGGAGGCGCGAGGGCTACGAGCAGTACTTC

d_call: -
clone_size: -
v_call: TRBV27
j_call: TRBJ1-6
cdr3_aa: CASSSRTFSPLHF
cdr3_nt: TGTGCCAGCAGTTCTCGGACTTTTTCACCCCTCCACTTT

d_call: TRBD1
clone_size: -
v_call: TRBV6-1
j_call: TRBJ1-5
cdr3_aa: CASSETGGLHQPQHF
cdr3_nt: TGTGCCAGCAGTGAAACAGGGGGGTTACATCAGCCCCAGCATTTT

d_call: -
clone_size: -
v_call: TRBV19
j_call: TRBJ1-6
cdr3_aa: CASAPQGFGSPLHF
cdr3_nt: TGTGCCAGTGCCCCCCAGGGATTTGGTTCACCCCTCCACTTT